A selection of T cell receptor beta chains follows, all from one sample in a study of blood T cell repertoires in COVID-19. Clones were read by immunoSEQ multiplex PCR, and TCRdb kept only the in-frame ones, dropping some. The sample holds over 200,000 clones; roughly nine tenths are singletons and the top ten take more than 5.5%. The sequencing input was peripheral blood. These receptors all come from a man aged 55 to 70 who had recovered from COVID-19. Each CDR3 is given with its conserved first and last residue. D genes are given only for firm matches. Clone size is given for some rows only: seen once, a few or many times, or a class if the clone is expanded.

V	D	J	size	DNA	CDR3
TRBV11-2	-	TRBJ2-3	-	TGTGCCAGCAGCTTGGAGCGCACAGATACGCAGTATTTT	CASSLERTDTQYF
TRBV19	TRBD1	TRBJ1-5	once	TGTGCCAGTAGTATAGTAGGAGGGCAGGGGGGCAATCAGCCCCAGCATTTT	CASSIVGGQGGNQPQHF
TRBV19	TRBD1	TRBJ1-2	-	TGTGCCAGTACTGGGACAGGGAGGCTCCATGGCTACACCTTC	CASTGTGRLHGYTF
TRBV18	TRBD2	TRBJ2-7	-	TGTGCCAGCTCCCCCGGACTAGCGGGAGGGCCGTCTTCGTACTTC	CASSPGLAGGPSSYF
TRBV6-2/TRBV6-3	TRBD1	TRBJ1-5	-	TGTGCCAGCAGCTGGCTACTTAGACAGGGATCGGATAGCAATCAGCCCCAGCATTTT	CASSWLLRQGSDSNQPQHF
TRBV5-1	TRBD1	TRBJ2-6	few	TGCGCCAGCAGCCCCAAGGACAGGAAGGGGTCTGGGGCCAACGTCCTGACTTTC	CASSPKDRKGSGANVLTF
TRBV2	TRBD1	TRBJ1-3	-	TGTGCCAGCAGTACCGACAGGGCTGGAAACACCATATATTTT	CASSTDRAGNTIYF
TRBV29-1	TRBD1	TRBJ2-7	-	TGCAGCGCGGGGACAGGTAGCAACGAGCAGTACTTC	CSAGTGSNEQYF
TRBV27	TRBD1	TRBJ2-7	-	TGTGCCAGCAGTTTATCTCCCCTATTCGACAGGGGCTTCGGCTACGAGCAGTACTTC	CASSLSPLFDRGFGYEQYF
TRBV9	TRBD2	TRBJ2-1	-	TGTGCCAGCAGCGTTGAAACGGGGGGAGCTAATGAGCAGTTCTTC	CASSVETGGANEQFF
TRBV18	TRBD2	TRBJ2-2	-	TGTGCCAGCTCACCCCTGAGGAGCGGGAGCCCCGGGGAGCTGTTTTTT	CASSPLRSGSPGELFF
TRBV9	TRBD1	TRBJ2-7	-	TGTGCCAGCAGCCGGGACAGCACCTACGAGCAGTACTTC	CASSRDSTYEQYF
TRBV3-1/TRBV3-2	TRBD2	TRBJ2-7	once	TGTGCCAGCAGCCCGGGACTAGCGGGGGGGGTGGAGCAGTACTTC	CASSPGLAGGVEQYF
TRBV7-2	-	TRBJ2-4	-	TGTGCCAGCAGCTTAGAGTCTAATTCCCACATTCAGTACTTC	CASSLESNSHIQYF
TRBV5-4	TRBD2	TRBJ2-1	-	TGTGCCAGCAGAACGGGACTAGCGTCCTACAATGAGCAGTTCTTC	CASRTGLASYNEQFF
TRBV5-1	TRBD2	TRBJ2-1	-	TGCGCCAGCAGCTTTAGGGCGGGGGGTGGCAATGAGCAGTTCTTC	CASSFRAGGGNEQFF
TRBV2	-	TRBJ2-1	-	TGTGCCAGCAGTGAAAGGCGTGGGTTTAGCGGTCCCTCCTACAATGAGCAGTTCTTC	CASSERRGFSGPSYNEQFF
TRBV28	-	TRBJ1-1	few	TGTGCCAGCAGTTTAACAGCGAACACTGAAGCTTTCTTT	CASSLTANTEAFF
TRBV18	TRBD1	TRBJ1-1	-	TGTGCCAGCTCACTGGGACAGAGTGAAGCTTTCTTT	CASSLGQSEAFF
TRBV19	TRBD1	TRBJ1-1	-	TGTGCCAGTAGAGAAGTGGGACAGGGGGGCACTGAAGCTTTCTTT	CASREVGQGGTEAFF
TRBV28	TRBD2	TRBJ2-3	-	TGTGCCAGCAGTGAATCTAGCGGGAGGAGTTCAGATACGCAGTATTTT	CASSESSGRSSDTQYF
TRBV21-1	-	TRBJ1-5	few	TGTGCCAGCAGCATCCCCGCAGGGATGGATCAGCCCCAGCATTTT	CASSIPAGMDQPQHF
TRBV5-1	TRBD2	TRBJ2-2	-	TGCGCCAGCAGCTTAGCGGGGTACACCGGGGAGCTGTTTTTT	CASSLAGYTGELFF
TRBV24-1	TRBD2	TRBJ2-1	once	TGTGCCACCAGTGATACCGCGGGACGCCGGGGGGTAAGCTCCTACAATGAGCAGTTCTTC	CATSDTAGRRGVSSYNEQFF
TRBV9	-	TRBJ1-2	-	TGTGCCAGCAGCATAGCCGCCAGAAACTATGGCTACACCTTC	CASSIAARNYGYTF
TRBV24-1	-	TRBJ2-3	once	TGTGCCACCAGTGATCCGGAGACAGGTTTTAGCACAGATACGCAGTATTTT	CATSDPETGFSTDTQYF
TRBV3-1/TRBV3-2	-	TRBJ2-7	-	TGTGCCAGCAGCCAAGATCTGACTAGTGCCTACGAGCAGTACTTC	CASSQDLTSAYEQYF
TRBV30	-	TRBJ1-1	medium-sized	TGTGCCTGGAGTCCCGATCCGAGGTGGACTGAAGCTTTCTTT	CAWSPDPRWTEAFF
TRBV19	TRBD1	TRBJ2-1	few	TGTGCCAGTAGTATTGATAAACAGGGGGCGCGGAATGAGCAGTTCTTC	CASSIDKQGARNEQFF
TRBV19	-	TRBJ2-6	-	TGTGCCACCCAGGGGCTGCGGACTGGGGCCAACGTCCTGACTTTC	CATQGLRTGANVLTF
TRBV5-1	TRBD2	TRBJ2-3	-	TGCGCCAGCAGCCCACCCGGACTAGCGGGATCAGATACGCAGTATTTT	CASSPPGLAGSDTQYF
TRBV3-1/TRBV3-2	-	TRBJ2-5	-	TGTGCCAGCAGCCAAGATTACTACCCACAAGAGACCCAGTACTTC	CASSQDYYPQETQYF
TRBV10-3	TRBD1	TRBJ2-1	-	TGTGCCATCAGTGAGTCCGCAGGGGGCATGGCGCAGTTCTTC	CAISESAGGMAQFF
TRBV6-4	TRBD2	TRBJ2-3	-	TGTGCCAGCAGTAGAATAGCGGGGCCCACAGATACGCAGTATTTT	CASSRIAGPTDTQYF
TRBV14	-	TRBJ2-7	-	TGTGCCAGCAGCCAAGGCGGATACTACGAGCAGTACTTC	CASSQGGYYEQYF
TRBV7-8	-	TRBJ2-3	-	TGTGCCAGCAGCTTAGGGCAGGGTGCAGATACGCAGTATTTT	CASSLGQGADTQYF
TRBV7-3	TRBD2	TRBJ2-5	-	TGTGCCAGCAGCTTCGGGGGGAACCTCAGGGAGACCCAGTACTTC	CASSFGGNLRETQYF
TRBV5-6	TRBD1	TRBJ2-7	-	TGTGCCAGCAGCCGGGACAGGGGAAGAGAGCAGTACTTC	CASSRDRGREQYF
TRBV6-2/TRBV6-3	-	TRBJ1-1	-	TGTGCCAGCAGCTGGGCACAGGAAGGAGCTTTCTTT	CASSWAQEGAFF
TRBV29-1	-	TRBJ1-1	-	TGCAGCGTTCAAGGACAGAACACGAACACTGAAGCTTTCTTT	CSVQGQNTNTEAFF
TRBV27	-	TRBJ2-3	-	TGTGCCAGCTCGCAGTGGGCTATAGTCCGCACCGGTGTTCCTAGCACAGATACGCAGTATTTT	CASSQWAIVRTGVPSTDTQYF
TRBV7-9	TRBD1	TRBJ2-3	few	TGTGCCAGCAGCCCAGGGACAGGGAAGGCAGATACGCAGTATTTT	CASSPGTGKADTQYF
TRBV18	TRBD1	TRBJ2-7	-	TGTGCCAGCTCACCACAGACAGGGCTCGAGCAGTACTTC	CASSPQTGLEQYF
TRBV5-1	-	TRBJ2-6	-	TGCGCCAGCAGCTCGTTGGGGCTGAAAGGTGGGGCCAACGTCCTGACTTTC	CASSSLGLKGGANVLTF
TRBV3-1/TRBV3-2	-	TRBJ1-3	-	TGTGCCAGCAGCCAGACAGTCAGTGGCATATATTTT	CASSQTVSGIYF
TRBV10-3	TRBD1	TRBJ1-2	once	TGTGCCAGTGAAGGGGACAGGGCTAACTATGGCTACACCTTC	CASEGDRANYGYTF
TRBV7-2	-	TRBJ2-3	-	TGTGCCAGCACCTTAGGCAGGGCTTATACGCAGTATTTT	CASTLGRAYTQYF
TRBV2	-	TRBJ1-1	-	TGTGCCAGCAACATGGGGAGGAACACTGAAGCTTTCTTT	CASNMGRNTEAFF
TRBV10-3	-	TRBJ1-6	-	TGTGCCACCCGAGGGGGTAGAGAGTCACCCCTCCACTTT	CATRGGRESPLHF
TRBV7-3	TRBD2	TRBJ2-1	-	TGTGCCAGTTCTAGCGGGAGAGAAAGTGAGCAGTTCTTC	CASSSGRESEQFF
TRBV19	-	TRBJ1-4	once	TGTGCCAGTAGTATACGGTACGCAACTAATGAAAAACTGTTTTTT	CASSIRYATNEKLFF
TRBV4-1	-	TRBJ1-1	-	TGCGCCAGCAGCCGGGCCCAAGATACTGAAGCTTTCTTT	CASSRAQDTEAFF
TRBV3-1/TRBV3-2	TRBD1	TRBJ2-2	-	TGTGCCAGCAGCCTGGGACAGGGGGCGCATACCGGGGAGCTGTTTTTT	CASSLGQGAHTGELFF
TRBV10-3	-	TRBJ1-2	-	TGTGCCATCAGTGAGGGGGGCGCGACCTATGGCTACACCTTC	CAISEGGATYGYTF